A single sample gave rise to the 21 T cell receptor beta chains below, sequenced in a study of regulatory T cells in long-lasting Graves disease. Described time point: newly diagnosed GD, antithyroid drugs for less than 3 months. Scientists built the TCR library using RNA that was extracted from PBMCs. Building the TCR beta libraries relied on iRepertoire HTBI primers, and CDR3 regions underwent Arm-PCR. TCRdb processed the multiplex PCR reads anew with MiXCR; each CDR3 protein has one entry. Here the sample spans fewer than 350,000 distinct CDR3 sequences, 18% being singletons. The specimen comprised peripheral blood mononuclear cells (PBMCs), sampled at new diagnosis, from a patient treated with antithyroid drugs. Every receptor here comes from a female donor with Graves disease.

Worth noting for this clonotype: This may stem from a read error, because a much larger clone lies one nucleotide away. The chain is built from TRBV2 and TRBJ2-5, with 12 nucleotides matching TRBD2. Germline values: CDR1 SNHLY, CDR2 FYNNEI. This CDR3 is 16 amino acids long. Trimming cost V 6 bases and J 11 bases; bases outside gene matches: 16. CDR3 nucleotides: TGTGCCAGCAGCCGCGGGACTAGCGGGTTCTACAATGAGCAGTACTTC. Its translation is CASSRGTSGFYNEQYF.

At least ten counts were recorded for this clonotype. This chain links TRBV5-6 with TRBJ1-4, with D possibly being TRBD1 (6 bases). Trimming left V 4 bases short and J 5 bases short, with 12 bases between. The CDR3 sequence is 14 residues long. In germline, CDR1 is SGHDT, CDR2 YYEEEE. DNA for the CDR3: TGTGCCAGCAGCGTGGACAGACCGAATGAAAAACTGTTTTTT. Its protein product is CASSVDRPNEKLFF.

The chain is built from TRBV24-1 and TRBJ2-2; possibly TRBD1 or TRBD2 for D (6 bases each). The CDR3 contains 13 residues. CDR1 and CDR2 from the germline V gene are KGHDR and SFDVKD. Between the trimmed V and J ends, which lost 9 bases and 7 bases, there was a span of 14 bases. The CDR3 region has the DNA TGTGCCACCGGCCCGGGGGCGGGCGGGGAGCTGTTTTTT. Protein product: CATGPGAGGELFF.

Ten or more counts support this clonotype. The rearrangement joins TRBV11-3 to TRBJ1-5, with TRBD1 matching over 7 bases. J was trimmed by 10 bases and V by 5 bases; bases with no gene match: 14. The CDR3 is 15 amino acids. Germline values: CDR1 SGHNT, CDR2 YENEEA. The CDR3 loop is CASSPEQGNFCPQHF. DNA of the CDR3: TGTGCCAGCAGCCCCGAACAGGGGAACTTTTGCCCCCAGCATTTT.

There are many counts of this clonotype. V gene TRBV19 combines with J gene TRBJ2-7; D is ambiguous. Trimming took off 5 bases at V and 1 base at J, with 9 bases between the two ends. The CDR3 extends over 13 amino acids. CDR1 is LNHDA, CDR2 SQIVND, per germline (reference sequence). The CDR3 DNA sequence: TGTGCCAGTAGTGGGGTTCTATCCTACGAGCAGTACTTC. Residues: CASSGVLSYEQYF. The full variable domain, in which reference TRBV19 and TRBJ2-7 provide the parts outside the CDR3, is DGGITQSPKYLFRKEGQNVTLSCEQNLNHDAMYWYRQDPGQGLRLIYYSQIVNDFQKGDIAEGYSVSREKKESFPLTVTSAQKNPTAFYLCASSGVLSYEQYFGPGTRLTVT.

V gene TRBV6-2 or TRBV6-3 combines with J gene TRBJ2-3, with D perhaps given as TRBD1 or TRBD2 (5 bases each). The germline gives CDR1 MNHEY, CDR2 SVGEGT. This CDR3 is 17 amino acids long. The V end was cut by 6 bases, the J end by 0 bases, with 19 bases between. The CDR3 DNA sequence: TGTGCCAGCAGCTTAAGGCGGTCGGGGCTTAGCACAGATACGCAGTATTTT. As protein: CASSLRRSGLSTDTQYF.

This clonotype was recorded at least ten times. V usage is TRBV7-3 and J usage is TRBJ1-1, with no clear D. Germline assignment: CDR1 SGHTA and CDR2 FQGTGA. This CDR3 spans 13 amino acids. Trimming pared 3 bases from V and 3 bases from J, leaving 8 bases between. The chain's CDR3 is CASSFRADTEAFF. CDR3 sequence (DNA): TGTGCCAGCAGCTTCCGGGCCGACACTGAAGCTTTCTTT.

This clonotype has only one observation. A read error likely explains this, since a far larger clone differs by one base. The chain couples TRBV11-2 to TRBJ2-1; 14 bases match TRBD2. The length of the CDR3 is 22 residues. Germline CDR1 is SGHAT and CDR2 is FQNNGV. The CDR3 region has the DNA TGTGCCAGCAAACCGGGACTAGCGGGGGACCGGTTCGAATGGCTCTCCTACAATGAGCAGTCCTTC. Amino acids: CASKPGLAGDRFEWLSYNEQSF. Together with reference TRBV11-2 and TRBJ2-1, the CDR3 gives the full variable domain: EAGVAQSPRYKIIEKRQSVAFWCNPISGHATLYWYQQILGQGPKLLIQFQNNGVVDDSQLPKDRFSAERLKGVDSTLKIQPAKLEDSAVYLCASKPGLAGDRFEWLSYNEQSFGPGTRLTVL.

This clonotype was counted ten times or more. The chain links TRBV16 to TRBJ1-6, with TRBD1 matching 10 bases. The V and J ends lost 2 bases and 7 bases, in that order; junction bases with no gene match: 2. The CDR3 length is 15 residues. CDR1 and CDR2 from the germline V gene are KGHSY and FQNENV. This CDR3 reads CASSQRQGANSPLHF. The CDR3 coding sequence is TGTGCCAGCAGCCAAAGACAGGGGGCGAATTCACCCCTCCACTTT. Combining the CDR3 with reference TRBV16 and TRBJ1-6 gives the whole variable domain GEEVAQTPKHLVRGEGQKAKLYCAPIKGHSYVFWYQQVLKNEFKFLISFQNENVFDETGMPKERFSAKCLPNSPCSLEIQATKLEDSAVYFCASSQRQGANSPLHFGNGTRLTVT.

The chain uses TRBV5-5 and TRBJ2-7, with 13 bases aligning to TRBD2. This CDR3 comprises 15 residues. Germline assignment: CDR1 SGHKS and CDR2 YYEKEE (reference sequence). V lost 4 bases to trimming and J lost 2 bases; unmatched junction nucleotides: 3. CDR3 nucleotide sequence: TGTGCCAGCAGCCGTGGGACTAGCGGGGCCTACGAGCAGTACTTC. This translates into CASSRGTSGAYEQYF.

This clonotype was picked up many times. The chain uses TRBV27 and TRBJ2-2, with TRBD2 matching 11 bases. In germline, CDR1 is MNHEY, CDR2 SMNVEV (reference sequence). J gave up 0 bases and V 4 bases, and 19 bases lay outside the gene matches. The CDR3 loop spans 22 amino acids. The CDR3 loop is CASSSPRSWTSGPRPNTGELFF. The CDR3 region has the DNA TGTGCCAGCAGTTCCCCGAGAAGCTGGACTAGCGGGCCGCGCCCGAACACCGGGGAGCTGTTTTTT.

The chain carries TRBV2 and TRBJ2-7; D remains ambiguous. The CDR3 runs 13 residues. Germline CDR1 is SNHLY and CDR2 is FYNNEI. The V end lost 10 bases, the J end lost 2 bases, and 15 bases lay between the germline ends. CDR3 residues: CATKSANAYEQYF. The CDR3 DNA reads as TGTGCCACCAAGTCGGCCAATGCCTACGAGCAGTACTTC.

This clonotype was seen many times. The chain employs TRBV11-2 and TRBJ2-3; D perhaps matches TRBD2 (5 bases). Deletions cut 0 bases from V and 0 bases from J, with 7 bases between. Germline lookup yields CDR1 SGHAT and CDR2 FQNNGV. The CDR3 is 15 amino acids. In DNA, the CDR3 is TGTGCCAGCAGCTTAGATGGGAGTAGCACAGATACGCAGTATTTT. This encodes CASSLDGSSTDTQYF.

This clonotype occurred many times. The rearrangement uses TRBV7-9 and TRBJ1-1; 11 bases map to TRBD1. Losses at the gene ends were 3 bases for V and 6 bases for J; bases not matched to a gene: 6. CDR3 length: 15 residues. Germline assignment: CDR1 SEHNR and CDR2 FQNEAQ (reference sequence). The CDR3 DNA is TGTGCCAGCAGCTTTCCGGGACAGGGGGTATCTGAAGCTTTCTTT. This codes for CASSFPGQGVSEAFF. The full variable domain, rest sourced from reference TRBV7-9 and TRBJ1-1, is DTGVSQNPRHKITKRGQNVTFRCDPISEHNRLYWYRQTLGQGPEFLTYFQNEAQLEKSRLLSDRFSAERPKGSFSTLEIQRTEQGDSAMYLCASSFPGQGVSEAFFGQGTRLTVV.

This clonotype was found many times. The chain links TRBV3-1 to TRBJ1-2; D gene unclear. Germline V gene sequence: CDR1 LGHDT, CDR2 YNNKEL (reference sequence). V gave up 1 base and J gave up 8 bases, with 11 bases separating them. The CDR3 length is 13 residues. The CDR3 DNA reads TGTGCCAGCAGCCAAGCCCCCTATGACGGCTACACCTTC. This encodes CASSQAPYDGYTF.

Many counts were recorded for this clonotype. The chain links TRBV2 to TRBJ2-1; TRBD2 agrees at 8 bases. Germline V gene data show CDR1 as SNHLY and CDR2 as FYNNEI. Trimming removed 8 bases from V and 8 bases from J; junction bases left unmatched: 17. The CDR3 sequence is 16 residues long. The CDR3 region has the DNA TGTGCCAGCGACCCTCTCCTAGCGGGCCCGAGGGATGAGCAGTTCTTC. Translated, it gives CASDPLLAGPRDEQFF.

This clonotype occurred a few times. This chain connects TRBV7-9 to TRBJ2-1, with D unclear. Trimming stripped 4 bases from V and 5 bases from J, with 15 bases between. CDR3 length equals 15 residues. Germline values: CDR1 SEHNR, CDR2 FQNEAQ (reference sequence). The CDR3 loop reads CASSSVEHPDNEQFF. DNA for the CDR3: TGTGCCAGCAGCTCGGTCGAACACCCTGACAATGAGCAGTTCTTC.

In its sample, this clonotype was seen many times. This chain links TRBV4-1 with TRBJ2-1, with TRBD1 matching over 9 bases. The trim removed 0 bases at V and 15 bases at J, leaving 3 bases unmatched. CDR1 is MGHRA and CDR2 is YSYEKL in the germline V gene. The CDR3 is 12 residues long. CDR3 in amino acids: CASSQDGQGPFF. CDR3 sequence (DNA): TGCGCCAGCAGCCAAGATGGACAGGGGCCGTTCTTC.

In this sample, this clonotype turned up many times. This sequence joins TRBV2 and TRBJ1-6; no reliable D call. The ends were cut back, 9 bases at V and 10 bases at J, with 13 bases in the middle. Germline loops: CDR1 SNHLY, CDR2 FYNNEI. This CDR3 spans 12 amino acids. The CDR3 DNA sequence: TGTGCCAGTGGACGGGAGGAATCACCCCTCCACTTT. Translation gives CASGREESPLHF.

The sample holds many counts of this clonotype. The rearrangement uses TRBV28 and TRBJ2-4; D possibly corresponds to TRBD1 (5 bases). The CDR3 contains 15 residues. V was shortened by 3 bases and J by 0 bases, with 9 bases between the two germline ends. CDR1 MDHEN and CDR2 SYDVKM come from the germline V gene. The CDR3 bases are TGTGCCAGCAGTTTTAGGGGAATAGCCAAAAACATTCAGTACTTC. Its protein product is CASSFRGIAKNIQYF.

The CDR3 is CASSDGGSRDTGELFF. The CDR3 DNA follows: TGTGCCAGCAGTGACGGAGGGAGTCGAGACACCGGGGAGCTGTTTTTT. The chain has TRBV7-9 and TRBJ2-2, with a possible D match to TRBD2 (6 bases). The CDR3 length is 16 residues. The germline V and J ends were trimmed by 6 bases and 3 bases, with 17 bases remaining between them. Germline V gives CDR1 SEHNR, CDR2 FQNEAQ (reference sequence).